The 31 T cell receptor beta chains in this list originate from one sample, sequenced in a study of PD-1 blockade in mismatch repair-deficient tumors. The assay was immunoSEQ multiplex PCR, and TCRdb's table has in-frame clones only and misses some. The sample records fewer than 100,000 clones, around 85% being singletons. The specimen comprised peripheral blood, sampled 12 weeks after starting pembrolizumab. The receptors shown here come from an adult with mismatch repair-deficient cancer.

The chain carries TRBV5-1 and TRBJ2-7, with 9 bases matching TRBD1. This CDR3 contains 14 residues. The germline V gene has CDR1 SGHRS and CDR2 YFSETQ. The V and J ends lost 6 bases and 1 base, in that order; junction bases with no gene match: 5. The chain's CDR3 is CASNTGTGSYEQYF. The CDR3 DNA sequence: TGCGCCAGCAATACCGGGACAGGGTCCTACGAGCAGTACTTC.

The chain is built from TRBV7-2 and TRBJ1-3; 7 bases align to TRBD1. The germline gives CDR1 SGHTA, CDR2 FQGNSA. J gave up 2 bases and V 1 base, and 2 bases lay outside the gene matches. This CDR3 region has 15 residues. CDR3 sequence reads: CASSLVGTAGNTIYF. The CDR3 coding sequence is TGTGCCAGCAGCTTAGTAGGGACAGCTGGAAACACCATATATTTT.

The rearrangement joins TRBV9 to TRBJ1-3; D remains ambiguous. V was clipped by 4 bases and J by 0 bases, with 11 bases between them. The CDR3 is 15 residues long. CDR1 is SGDLS and CDR2 is YYNGEE in the germline V gene. The CDR3 here is CASSPRVSSGNTIYF. The CDR3 region has the DNA TGTGCCAGCAGCCCGCGGGTCAGCTCTGGAAACACCATATATTTT.

J is TRBJ2-7 and V is TRBV4-1; D may be TRBD2 (6 bases). The CDR3 length is 15 residues. V lost 5 bases, J lost 4 bases, and 18 bases lay in between. Germline CDR1 reads MGHRA; CDR2 reads YSYEKL. CDR3 in amino acids: CASSFRDSGKYEQYF. CDR3 DNA sequence: TGCGCCAGCAGCTTCCGGGACTCCGGGAAATACGAGCAGTACTTC.

This clone was observed once. The rearrangement uses TRBV11-3 and TRBJ2-3; TRBD2 aligns across 10 bases. Germline V gene data show CDR1 as SGHNT and CDR2 as YENEEA. V lost 5 bases, J lost 4 bases, and 9 bases stayed unmatched. This CDR3 region has 16 residues. The CDR3 DNA sequence: TGTGCCAGCAGCCTAGGACTAGCGGCTACGGCAGATACGCAGTATTTT. It is translated as CASSLGLAATADTQYF.

This clone showed up just a few times. V is TRBV5-5 and J is TRBJ1-2; D unresolved. CDR3 length: 13 amino acids. Trimming left V 0 bases short and J 5 bases short, with 8 bases between. Germline V lookup: CDR1 SGHKS, CDR2 YYEKEE (reference sequence). CDR3: CASSLGTVYGYTF. The CDR3 DNA sequence: TGTGCCAGCAGCTTGGGGACCGTGTATGGCTACACCTTC.

V and J are TRBV30 and TRBJ2-5; D is unclear. The CDR3 sequence is 15 residues long. The germline V and J ends were trimmed by 4 bases and 3 bases, with 18 bases remaining between them. Germline V CDR1 and CDR2: GTSNPN, SVGIG (reference sequence). The CDR3 region has the DNA TGTGCCTGGATTTCGTTGCGGTCCGAAAAAGAGACCCAGTACTTC. Amino acids: CAWISLRSEKETQYF.

Here the CDR3 reads CAISELTEGAAFF. CDR3 sequence (DNA): TGTGCCATCAGTGAGCTGACCGAGGGGGCTGCTTTCTTT. The gene calls are TRBV10-3 and TRBJ1-1; 7 bases line up with TRBD1. The germline gives CDR1 ENHRY, CDR2 SYGVKD. The V segment lost 2 bases and the J segment 11 bases; nucleotides outside the gene matches: 8. The CDR3 extends over 13 amino acids.

This chain joins TRBV9 and TRBJ2-3; 9 bases are a match to TRBD1. The V gene's germline CDR1 is SGDLS and CDR2 YYNGEE. This CDR3 has 18 amino acids. The ends lost 4 bases at V and 2 bases at J; junction bases unmatched: 14. CDR3 sequence (DNA): TGTGCCAGCAGCTTACCCTTCACAGGGGGCGTGGACACAGATACGCAGTATTTT. Translation gives CASSLPFTGGVDTDTQYF.

This chain joins TRBV12-5 and TRBJ2-1; 7 bases fit TRBD2. V gave up 8 bases and J gave up 5 bases; unmatched junction bases: 9. This CDR3 region has 14 residues. Germline V gene data show CDR1 as LGHNT and CDR2 as FRNRAP. The chain's CDR3 is CASQSERGHNEQFF. The CDR3 coding sequence is TGTGCTAGTCAAAGCGAGCGGGGTCACAATGAGCAGTTCTTC.

This clone came up once. The chain is built from TRBV7-2 and TRBJ2-5; TRBD2 agrees at 7 bases. The DNA end lines up better with TRBJ2-7; the J call may be wrong. The CDR3 has 14 residues. Germline V CDR1 and CDR2: SGHTA, FQGNSA. The CDR3 is CASSLSGKPYEQYF. The CDR3 DNA reads as TGTGCCAGCAGCTTAAGCGGGAAACCCTACGAGCAGTACTTC.

This clone was detected only once. V usage is TRBV6-7 and J usage is TRBJ1-2; 9 nucleotides align to TRBD1. TRBV6-7 is placed among ORFs of uncertain function. The V gene end was trimmed by 5 bases and the J gene end by 5 bases; junction bases not matched to a gene: 3. The CDR3 sequence is 13 residues long. CDR3 DNA: TGTGCCAGCAGTCCGACAGGGGGGTATGGCTACACCTTC. Translation: CASSPTGGYGYTF.

The rearrangement uses TRBV6-1 and TRBJ1-1; D call uncertain. The germline V gene has CDR1 MNHNS and CDR2 SASEGT. The CDR3 covers 17 residues. Trimming removed 2 bases from V and 1 base from J, with 17 bases in between. CDR3 sequence: CASSELDLGIGNTEAFF. The CDR3 DNA reads TGTGCCAGCAGTGAACTGGATTTGGGGATAGGGAACACTGAAGCTTTCTTT.

The V call is TRBV5-4, the J call TRBJ1-2; D gene uncertain. Germline CDR1 SGHNT, CDR2 YYREEE (reference sequence). V gave up 2 bases and J gave up 5 bases, with 13 bases separating them. The CDR3 spans 14 residues. The CDR3 sequence is CASSLDIGPYGYTF. The DNA for the CDR3 is TGTGCCAGCAGCTTAGACATTGGACCTTATGGCTACACCTTC.

This clone appeared a single time. This chain joins TRBV6-5 and TRBJ1-2; tentative D call: TRBD1 (5 bases). The CDR3 runs 15 residues. Germline CDR1 and CDR2: MNHEY and SVGAGI. Trimming removed 2 bases at V and 4 bases at J, with 14 bases between. CDR3 residues: CASSYDHSGVYGYTF. The CDR3 DNA is TGTGCCAGCAGTTACGATCACTCGGGGGTCTATGGCTACACCTTC.

This chain connects TRBV13 to TRBJ2-1; 9 bases agree with TRBD2. The CDR3 has 16 amino acids. V shed 1 base, J shed 9 bases, and the junction held 10 bases outside the gene matches. Per the germline V gene, CDR1 is PRHDT and CDR2 is FYEKMQ (reference sequence). The CDR3 loop reads CASSLVSRGRGGEQFF. The CDR3 DNA reads TGTGCCAGCAGCTTAGTTAGTCGCGGGAGGGGCGGTGAGCAGTTCTTC.

The genes are TRBV13 and TRBJ2-3; weak D call: TRBD2 (6 bases). The germline CDR1 and CDR2 sequences are PRHDT and FYEKMQ (reference sequence). Trimming shortened V by 1 base and J by 4 bases, and 18 bases separated the two germline ends. The CDR3 runs 17 residues. Here the CDR3 reads CASSLDGLATLSDTQYF. The CDR3 DNA sequence: TGTGCCAGCAGCTTAGATGGCCTAGCGACCTTATCAGATACGCAGTATTTT.

The chain joins TRBV5-8 to TRBJ1-1; TRBD1 agrees at 9 bases. The germline gives CDR1 SGHTS, CDR2 YDEGEE. This CDR3 has 12 residues. J gave up 11 bases and V 5 bases, and 7 bases lay outside the gene matches. The CDR3 spells CASRNRGLGAFF. CDR3 DNA: TGTGCCAGCAGGAACAGGGGGCTGGGGGCTTTCTTT.

The rearrangement links TRBV5-1 to TRBJ1-2; the match to TRBD1 covers 9 bases. The CDR3 is made up of 15 amino acids. Germline assignment: CDR1 SGHRS and CDR2 YFSETQ. With 3 bases clipped from V and 8 bases from J, the junction kept 11 bases outside the gene matches. The CDR3 DNA is TGCGCCAGCAGCTCCAGACAGGGGGAATACGGCGGCTACACCTTC. Encoded protein: CASSSRQGEYGGYTF.

J is TRBJ2-5 and V is TRBV30, with D maybe TRBD1 (6 bases). The germline V gene has CDR1 GTSNPN and CDR2 SVGIG (reference sequence). The germline V and J ends were trimmed by 0 bases and 1 base, with 12 bases remaining between them. The CDR3 has 15 residues. The CDR3 reads CAWSVQGRSQETQYF. DNA for the CDR3: TGTGCCTGGAGTGTCCAGGGGCGATCCCAAGAGACCCAGTACTTC.

In this sample, this clone turned up a few times. In DNA form, the CDR3 reads TGTGCCAGCAAACTAGCGGGAGGTCTAGGCTCCTACGAGCAGTACTTC. Protein sequence: CASKLAGGLGSYEQYF. The chain uses TRBV28 and TRBJ2-7; 12 positions agree with TRBD2. V shed 7 bases, J shed 0 bases, and the junction held 7 bases outside the gene matches. The CDR3 has 16 amino acids. Per the germline V gene, CDR1 is MDHEN and CDR2 is SYDVKM.

The CDR3 bases are TGCGCCAGCAGCTTGTCGTGGACACCCCCTTACGAGCAGTACTTC. Translating it yields CASSLSWTPPYEQYF. The chain carries TRBV5-1 and TRBJ2-7; D might be TRBD1 (5 bases). Germline values: CDR1 SGHRS, CDR2 YFSETQ. The CDR3 is 15 residues long. Trimming shortened V by 1 base and J by 4 bases, and 15 bases separated the two germline ends.

The gene calls are TRBV14 and TRBJ2-1; TRBD2 aligns across 13 bases. V trimming: 4 bases; J trimming: 8 bases; junction bases outside the gene matches: 14. Germline CDR1 reads SGHDN; CDR2 reads FVKESK. There are 18 residues in the CDR3. The CDR3 nucleotides read TGTGCCAGCAGCCCTCCGGGACTAGCGGGATATATCGTGGATGAGCAGTTCTTC. This codes for CASSPPGLAGYIVDEQFF.

The chain employs TRBV30 and TRBJ1-2; D not resolved. The CDR3 is 12 residues long. The V and J ends lost 0 bases and 4 bases respectively, with 6 bases between them. Germline V gene data show CDR1 as GTSNPN and CDR2 as SVGIG (reference sequence). The CDR3 DNA sequence: TGTGCCTGGAGTGTACTTGGCTATGGCTACACCTTC. Amino acids: CAWSVLGYGYTF.

This chain connects TRBV6-5 to TRBJ2-5, with a possible D match to TRBD2 (5 bases). Trimming left V 6 bases short and J 2 bases short, with 13 bases between. The length of the CDR3 is 14 residues. CDR1 and CDR2 from the germline V gene are MNHEY and SVGAGI. Here the CDR3 reads CASSPSDFQETQYF. The CDR3 DNA reads as TGTGCCAGCAGCCCCTCGGACTTTCAAGAGACCCAGTACTTC.

This rearrangement joins TRBV19 to TRBJ1-1, with 7 bases that match TRBD1. V dropped 5 bases and J dropped 4; count of bases not matched to a gene: 10. Germline CDR1 reads LNHDA; CDR2 reads SQIVND (reference sequence). The CDR3 is made up of 15 amino acids. The DNA for the CDR3 is TGTGCCAGTAGTTCTCGACAGGGCGGTGGCACTGAAGCTTTCTTT. It translates to CASSSRQGGGTEAFF. Full variable domain (rest looked up from reference TRBV19 and TRBJ1-1): DGGITQSPKYLFRKEGQNVTLSCEQNLNHDAMYWYRQDPGQGLRLIYYSQIVNDFQKGDIAEGYSVSREKKESFPLTVTSAQKNPTAFYLCASSSRQGGGTEAFFGQGTRLTVV.

The chain carries TRBV6-1 and TRBJ1-5; tentative D call: TRBD1 (5 bases). From germline, CDR1 is MNHNS and CDR2 SASEGT. The CDR3 has 15 amino acids. Trimming shortened V by 5 bases and J by 6 bases, and 17 bases separated the two germline ends. CDR3 amino acids: CASSSGGARSQPQHF. DNA for the CDR3: TGTGCCAGCAGTAGCGGAGGGGCTCGGAGTCAGCCCCAGCATTTT.

The chain is built from TRBV7-9 and TRBJ2-1, with TRBD2 matching over 15 bases. V lost 5 bases, J lost 14 bases, and 7 bases stayed unmatched. The CDR3 has 14 residues. Germline lookup yields CDR1 SEHNR and CDR2 FQNEAQ (reference sequence). The CDR3 is CASSIQGTSGGKFF. The CDR3 DNA is TGTGCCAGCAGCATACAAGGGACTAGCGGGGGGAAGTTCTTC.

This clone has a single count. One end of the junction is discordant with germline, which a read error may explain. This sequence joins TRBV6-1 and TRBJ1-1; no firm D call. Germline assignment: CDR1 MNHNS and CDR2 SASEGT. The CDR3 is made up of 9 amino acids. CDR3 in DNA: TGTGCCAGCAGCGAAGGGTCTTTCTTT. This codes for CASSEGSFF.

The chain couples TRBV6-5 to TRBJ1-2, with D hard to call. V lost 2 bases and J 5 bases, leaving 6 bases between the germline ends. CDR1 MNHEY and CDR2 SVGAGI come from the germline V gene. The CDR3 has 12 residues. CDR3 nucleotide sequence: TGTGCCAGCAGTTACAGGGCTTATGGCTACACCTTC. It yields the protein CASSYRAYGYTF.

This clone has only a few counts. The chain is built from TRBV6-5 and TRBJ1-4; D might be TRBD1 (6 bases). V was clipped by 6 bases and J by 6 bases, with 11 bases between them. The CDR3 covers 13 residues. Germline V gene data show CDR1 as MNHEY and CDR2 as SVGAGI. The CDR3: CASRSGADEKLFF. The CDR3 DNA sequence: TGTGCCAGCAGGTCGGGGGCAGATGAAAAACTGTTTTTT.